The 11 T cell receptor beta chains below were found in one sample sequenced in a study of regulatory T cells in long-lasting Graves disease (dated by TCRdb to 2020 to 2023). Libraries were constructed by multiplex PCR. Instrument used: Illumina HiSeq 4000. iRepertoire HTBI primers and Arm-PCR amplification of CDR3 regions were used to construct TCR beta libraries. The raw public data were reprocessed by TCRdb itself: fastp quality trimming at Q25, MiXCR clonotype calling, in-frame beta chains only. Each record represents a unique CDR3 protein, reported with the most common genes and DNA among its rows. The sample records about 520,000 distinct CDR3 sequences, around 12% of which are singletons. In total, the top ten clones hold around 10% of the sample. This specimen's time point label, interpreted: newly diagnosed GD, antithyroid drugs for less than 3 months. RNA was extracted from PBMCs in TRIzol for both TCR sequencing and RNA sequencing.

These data were likewise used in another study, on T cells in Graves' hyperthyroidism and ophthalmopathy.

This material consisted of peripheral blood mononuclear cells (PBMCs), taken at new diagnosis, from a patient treated with antithyroid drugs. Receptors were obtained from a woman aged 25 to 39 with Graves disease. Donor details come from another sample of the same person, matched by shared clones.

This clonotype was observed at least ten times. The CDR3 DNA is TGTGCCAGTACGCCAGGGTTAGGCTACACCTTC. It specifies CASTPGLGYTF. V and J are TRBV19 and TRBJ1-2; D is perhaps TRBD1 (5 bases). Germline lookup yields CDR1 LNHDA and CDR2 SQIVND (reference sequence). The CDR3 runs to 11 residues. V was pared by 7 bases and J by 8 bases, with 11 bases between.

This clonotype has at least ten counts. The chain uses TRBV11-3 and TRBJ1-1, with D uncertain. There are 13 residues in the CDR3. The V gene lost 5 bases and the J gene lost 4 bases, with 11 bases spanning the gap. The germline CDR1 and CDR2 sequences are SGHNT and YENEEA. The CDR3: CASSSRWGTEAFF. CDR3 in DNA: TGTGCCAGCAGCAGCCGGTGGGGCACTGAAGCTTTCTTT.

This clonotype appeared once. CDR3 DNA sequence: TGTGCCAGCAGCTTTTTGGGGGGACCGGGGGAGCAGTACTTC. Protein: CASSFLGGPGEQYF. The chain joins TRBV7-2 to TRBJ2-7, with D perhaps TRBD2 (6 bases). V shed 3 bases and J shed 7 bases, with 16 bases lying between them. This CDR3 spans 14 amino acids. The germline CDR1 and CDR2 sequences are SGHTA and FQGNSA.

The chain links TRBV28 to TRBJ2-2, with 8 bases lining up with TRBD1. The length of the CDR3 is 15 residues. Germline CDR1 and CDR2: MDHEN and SYDVKM. J gave up 5 bases and V 2 bases, and 4 bases lay outside the gene matches. The CDR3 bases are TGTGCCAGCAGTTTAGCAGGGGGCCGTACCGGGGAGCTGTTTTTT. Translated, it gives CASSLAGGRTGELFF. Full variable domain (missing parts from reference TRBV28 and TRBJ2-2): DVKVTQSSRYLVKRTGEKVFLECVQDMDHENMFWYRQDPGLGLRLIYFSYDVKMKEKGDIPEGYSVSREKKERFSLILESASTNQTSMYLCASSLAGGRTGELFFGEGSRLTVL.

This clonotype was seen ten or more times. J is TRBJ2-7 and V is TRBV12-3 or TRBV12-4; D gene uncertain. The V and J ends lost 3 bases and 2 bases respectively, with 8 bases between them. There are 13 residues in the CDR3. DNA of the CDR3: TGTGCCAGCAGTTTCACAGTTACCTACGAGCAGTACTTC. It encodes CASSFTVTYEQYF.

The chain combines TRBV20-1 with TRBJ1-5; 7 bases map to TRBD1. The V and J ends lost 1 base and 0 bases, in that order; junction bases with no gene match: 6. Germline values: CDR1 DFQATT, CDR2 SNEGSKA (reference sequence). The CDR3 covers 16 residues. The CDR3 is CSARGQGGNSNQPQHF. In nucleotides, the CDR3 is TGCAGTGCTAGAGGACAGGGTGGGAATAGCAATCAGCCCCAGCATTTT.

The chain links TRBV7-3 to TRBJ2-2; possibly TRBD1 for D (6 bases). Germline V gene lookup returns CDR1 SGHTA and CDR2 FQGTGA. V shed 6 bases and J shed 6 bases, with 14 bases lying between them. The CDR3 extends over 14 amino acids. CDR3 loop: CASRNSGAAGELFF. In nucleotides, the CDR3 is TGTGCCAGCAGAAACTCAGGGGCAGCCGGGGAGCTGTTTTTT. Full variable domain (outside the CDR3, taken from reference TRBV7-3 and TRBJ2-2): GAGVSQTPSNKVTEKGKYVELRCDPISGHTALYWYRQSLGQGPEFLIYFQGTGAADDSGLPNDRFFAVRPEGSVSTLKIQRTERGDSAVYLCASRNSGAAGELFFGEGSRLTVL.

This clonotype was seen at least ten times. V and J are TRBV28 and TRBJ2-1; TRBD2 might be the D (6 bases). The CDR3 contains 16 residues. V was cut by 6 bases and J by 4 bases, with 19 bases left in between. The germline CDR1 and CDR2 sequences are MDHEN and SYDVKM. CDR3 protein: CASSHALAIRYNEQFF. The CDR3 bases are TGTGCCAGCAGCCATGCTCTAGCGATTCGGTACAATGAGCAGTTCTTC.

This clonotype occurred a few times. A much larger clone lies a single base off, so this may be a read error. In this CDR3 the conserved last residue, phenylalanine or tryptophan, is missing, so a read error is likely. The DNA of the CDR3 is TGTGCCTCCGCGGCCGGGACCCCCAGATACGAGCAGTACCTC. Translation gives CASAAGTPRYEQYL. The chain uses TRBV12-3 or TRBV12-4 and TRBJ2-7, with D possibly called TRBD1 or TRBD2 (5 bases each). Trimming stripped 11 bases from V and 4 bases from J, with 21 bases between. This CDR3 region has 14 residues.

At least ten counts were recorded for this clonotype. The chain joins TRBV19 to TRBJ2-7; tentative D call: TRBD1 (6 bases). This CDR3 region has 15 residues. Germline assignment: CDR1 LNHDA and CDR2 SQIVND (reference sequence). The V gene lost 6 bases and the J gene lost 8 bases, with 23 bases spanning the gap. The CDR3 nucleotides are TGTGCCAGTAGCATATCTTCAGGGGTTGGTACGAAGCAGTACTTC. Protein: CASSISSGVGTKQYF.

This CDR3 reads CASSPVVWTYNEQFF. The CDR3 DNA sequence: TGCGCCAGCAGTCCCGTAGTATGGACCTACAATGAGCAGTTCTTC. This chain links TRBV4-1 with TRBJ2-1, with D hard to call. CDR3 size: 15 residues. V was clipped by 6 bases and J by 2 bases, with 14 bases between them. Germline loops: CDR1 MGHRA, CDR2 YSYEKL.